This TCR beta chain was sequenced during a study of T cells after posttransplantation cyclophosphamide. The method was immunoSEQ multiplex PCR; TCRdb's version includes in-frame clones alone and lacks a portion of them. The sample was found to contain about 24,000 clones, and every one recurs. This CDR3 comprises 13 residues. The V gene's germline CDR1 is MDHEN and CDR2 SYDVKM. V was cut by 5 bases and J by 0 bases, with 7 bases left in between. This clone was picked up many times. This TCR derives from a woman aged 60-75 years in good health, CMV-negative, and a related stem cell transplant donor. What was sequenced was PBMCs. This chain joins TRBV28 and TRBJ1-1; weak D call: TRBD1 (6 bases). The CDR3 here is CASSRDMNTEAFF. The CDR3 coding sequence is TGTGCCAGCAGTCGGGACATGAACACTGAAGCTTTCTTT.